This TCR beta chain was sequenced for a study of control samples from healthy donors and cancer patients. The CDR3 is 15 amino acids. The V end was cut by 2 bases, the J end by 4 bases, with 15 bases between. The germline gives CDR1 MGHRA, CDR2 YSYEKL. Profiling relied on immunoSEQ multiplex PCR, and the TCRdb table lists in-frame clones only, not all of them. The table has 150,000 to 200,000 clones, around nine tenths seen once. The chain recombines TRBV4-1 with TRBJ2-7, with D tentatively TRBD1 or TRBD2 (5 bases each). The clonotype comes from a man between 18 and 29 years old in good health. The specimen sequenced was blood. CDR3 protein: CASSQYEQGGYEQYF. The CDR3 bases are TGCGCCAGCAGCCAATATGAGCAGGGCGGGTACGAGCAGTACTTC.